This T cell receptor beta chain originates from a study of CXCR3-negative and CXCR3-positive naive CD8 T cells. The CDR3 sequence is 14 residues long. Looked up from germline, CDR1 is DFQATT and CDR2 is SNEGSKA (reference sequence). The libraries of TRB cDNA were constructed through 5' RACE using UMI labels. After re-calling the 5' RACE reads, TCRdb lists one entry per CDR3 protein, DNA absent. This listing includes 100,000 to 150,000 distinct CDR3 sequences. This clonotype was obtained from a human donor in good health. Some clones in this sample may be carry-over from other donors' samples. The chain links TRBV20-1 to TRBJ2-7. The source material was naive CXCR3- CD8+ T cells from blood. The subset here: CD45RO-CCR7+CD27+CD95- naive CD8+ T cells lacking CXCR3 (TNR3-). The CDR3 reads CSARDTAGLYEQYF.